The source of this T cell receptor beta chain is a study of cytomegalovirus exposure and HLA in healthy donors (dated by TCRdb to the late 2010s). Background for the entire study: According to an earlier analysis of 587 of the donors, 150 million to 200 million T cells yielded 95 million to 140 million unique TCR beta sequences and about 300 Gb of sequence data. Approximately 310 gigabases of sequencing data and roughly 81 million unique TCR sequences made up an early release that covered roughly 670 HLA-typed donors. Of the approximately 400 genotyped donors, around 81% fell in the genetic ancestry cluster associated with self-reported Caucasian donors. The study was designed to test whether signatures of past pathogen exposure could be identified by cataloging public T cell receptors. The study profiled the T cell repertoires of 500 to 800 subjects by immunosequencing and related them to cytomegalovirus serostatus. Besides the first cohort of approximately 670 subjects, a separate validation cohort made up of 120 different subjects was used. To predict cytomegalovirus infection status, the study combined high-throughput TCR immunosequencing, statistical association of individual TCRs with disease status, and machine learning. In a later analysis, previously published TCR beta repertoires from several hundred donors were re-analyzed and high-resolution HLA genotyping was added so that TCR occurrence patterns could be studied. Rather than drawing on any new phenotypic data, the later analysis identified candidate immune exposures from TCR beta sequences and the way those sequences occurred across donors. An earlier analysis of 450 to 750 of the donors used high-throughput TCR beta sequencing to judge whether each TCR beta V gene segment behaved as functional or pseudogenic. Alongside the repertoire data, information on donor age, sex, ethnicity and CMV serostatus was compiled. In a later genetic analysis, genome-wide SNP genotypes for about three fifths of the roughly 670 donors were used, and that subset was treated as a discovery cohort. Every discovery cohort repertoire had been produced on one sequencing platform. HLA typing covered class I and class II loci at four-digit resolution. Typing coverage varied by locus: 629-630 donors for A, B, C, DRB1 and DQB1; approximately 520 for DQA1; over 600 for DPA1; roughly 470 for DPB1. Because of strong linkage in the cohort, five DR-DQ haplotypes were treated as single units for association and clustering. Among several hundred genotyped donors of the cohort, an average of around 250,000 unique TCR beta nucleotide sequences was sequenced per donor, of which about 19% were non-productive.

CDR1 and CDR2 were assigned from the germline V gene as SQVTM and ANQGSEA. Deletion took 6 bases off V and 5 bases off J, with a span of 13 bases between the germline ends. Counted from cysteine to phenylalanine, this CDR3 has 12 amino acids. Of all the DNA, just the CDR3 is kept, 36 bases in frame from base 1. The research as a whole found: A further reported finding was that TCR beta sequences accurately predicted the HLA-A and HLA-B alleles for most subjects in the first cohort. In a later genetic analysis, fewer N-insertions in productive TCRs were reported among donors in an Asian-associated ancestry cluster than the roughly 700-donor mean. In an earlier analysis of some 500 of the donors, most TCR beta V segments were observed in productive rearrangements about 90% or about 30% of the time, broadly matching IMGT annotations. Because counts were too low, around 17 rarely observed V segments, including chromosome 9 orphons, were left out of the earlier analysis of 587 of the donors. Linkage disequilibrium might explain the correlated functional status among segregating V segments, but an unknown experimental factor could not be excluded. According to a later analysis, most CMV-associated TCR beta chains appeared to be HLA-restricted, and the HLA associations seemed to be driven largely by CMV exposure. Because HLA typing was unavailable for some donors at each locus, only the typed subset was used in association tests. Across donors, most TCR sequences were observed very rarely, whereas some public TCRs were present in many individuals. In a later analysis, HLA-associated TCR beta chains showed more clonal expansion and lower generation probabilities than non-associated chains that were equally common. According to a later analysis, TCR association rates differed among HLA loci, with DRB1 alleles showing the most associated TCRs and HLA-C alleles showing the fewest. When HLA alleles, especially DR and DQ, strongly co-occurred, attributing TCR associations to individual alleles was difficult. This cohort had only TCR beta chains sequenced, and the lack of alpha or paired-chain data limited which features could be detected. A cluster of highly shared sequence variants was judged likely to represent a technical artifact of the sequencing pipeline. Roughly uniform sequencing depth across donors was assumed in presence/absence analyses, although this assumption may not hold. Specific HLA alleles were associated with more than 15,000 TCR beta sequences at a false discovery rate of 0.05 in a later analysis. In vitro tests confirmed that a few of the cytomegalovirus-associated TCR beta chains recognize cytomegalovirus antigens. A later genetic analysis associated a missense DCLRE1C variant with V-gene and J-gene trimming of TCR beta chains, and an independent cohort replicated the association. The classifier was reported to diagnose cytomegalovirus status with high specificity and sensitivity in both the original and validation cohorts. A later analysis reported that several top co-occurrence clusters appeared linked to parvovirus B19, influenza, CMV and Epstein-Barr virus. In the study, around 150 TCR beta chains were listed as associated with cytomegalovirus. CMV serostatus was the only immune exposure information available for the cohort. Some IMGT-functional V segments, including TRBV6-2 and TRBV6-3, could not be told apart with the 87-base-pair reads, so those segments were excluded. The authors suggested that the approach could potentially be generalized to other disease states and immunological phenotypes.

In regard to this clone: What antigen it recognizes has not been identified. Per-base qualities were not stored, and no clone one base away is much larger.

The method was the immunoSEQ multiplex PCR assay. A mixture of 60 forward primers for TCR Vbeta segments and 13 reverse primers for TCR Jbeta segments was used in the multiplex PCR. The CDR3 region of rearranged TCR beta genes was amplified from genomic DNA by a multiplex PCR assay. On the Illumina HiSeq System, the amplified TCR beta libraries were sequenced as 87-base-pair reads. From the authors' description of their analysis: Across the 500 to 750 repertoires, a later analysis counted some 80 million unique TCR beta chains, roughly 11 million of which were shared by at least two donors. Raw reads were error-corrected and collapsed into unique sequences by a nearest-neighbor algorithm in which closely related sequences were merged to remove PCR and sequencing errors. CDR3 sequences were aligned to IMGT reference sequences to assign V, D and J gene segments. For a sequence to be retained, a match of at least six nucleotides to both a V gene segment and a J gene segment was required. Rearrangements were called productive when the CDR3 lacked stop codons and stayed in frame with V and J; all others were non-productive. Following IMGT convention, CDR3 was defined as the stretch from the second conserved V-encoded cysteine to the conserved J-encoded phenylalanine. The earlier analysis of approximately 500 of the donors excluded sequences that lacked an unambiguous match to a single V gene segment. An earlier analysis of 500 to 700 of the donors classified V segments as functional when productive rearrangements were above 56.7% and as segregating when the standard deviation between donors was above 5%. A statistical classification framework was built for diagnosing cytomegalovirus status from the catalog of TCR beta chain sequences. V and J gene assignment, in a later analysis, came from comparing TCR nucleotide sequences with IMGT/GENE-DB human TR gene sequences. Using the TCRdist pipeline, a later analysis assigned CDR3 sequences along with most-parsimonious VDJ recombination scenarios. In a later analysis, every TCR beta chain was defined by the combination of its CDR3 amino acid sequence and its V-gene family, and reads without a unique V-gene family were dropped. A later analysis removed 500 to 600 highly shared, low-generation-probability nucleotide sequences to deal with suspected cross-contamination and a sequencing artifact. A later analysis calculated a clonal expansion index for each public chain from normalized within-repertoire ranks of inferred template counts. In a later analysis, generation probabilities were computed using a VDJ recombination model fitted to out-of-frame rearrangements, and the results were checked against IGoR. Hypergeometric tests were used in a later analysis to score TCR-TCR, TCR-HLA and TCR-CMV co-occurrence, with a repertoire-size bias correction applied to the TCR pairs. To estimate false discovery rates, a later analysis permuted the HLA or CMV assignments 20 times. In a later analysis, co-occurring TCRs were grouped using DBSCAN, and TCRdist sequence similarity was added for clustering within HLA-allele-positive subsets. For co-occurrence clustering, repertoires with fewer than 30,000 or more than 120,000 public chains were excluded, along with five repertoires with anomalous nucleotide sharing. The table was pulled from immuneACCESS by TCRdb, which kept in-frame rearrangements only. Such tables lose some clones; where checked, under half of the loss comes from unresolved V genes, and the rest has no known cause. The DNA was the basis for D and trimming; V, J and clone size are from that table. The sample has under 200,000 clones on record, roughly 70% of them singletons. The ten largest clones represent almost 3% of the sample.

The cohort comprised fewer than 700 healthy bone marrow donors. At the time of sampling, all cohort members were nominally healthy, though unrecorded immune exposures were likely present. The donor tested CMV seropositive and was one of the 289 seropositive cohort members. Every donor gave a peripheral blood sample, and the peripheral blood mononuclear cells from that sample were used for TCR beta sequencing. The Qiagen DNeasy Blood Extraction Kit was used to extract genomic DNA from the blood cell samples. The clonotype was recovered from a woman between 50 and 59 years old in good health and CMV-seropositive. The chain is encoded by TRBV29-1 joined to TRBJ1-1; the D gene lacks a confident call. The sequenced sample consisted of PBMCs. CDR3 reads: CSVAQGRTEAFF. The DNA reads as follows: TGCAGCGTCGCCCAAGGGAGGACTGAAGCTTTCTTT.